The next 24 T cell receptor beta chains were all read from a single sample in a study of CD8 T cells in Susac syndrome. Random hexamers were used to reverse transcribe an amount of about 0.45 to 1 ug RNA. Via MiXCR, TCRdb re-called the immunoSEQ multiplex PCR reads, giving one row per CDR3 protein. In the table there are roughly 180,000 distinct CDR3 sequences, approximately 94% of which are singletons. Sequences were obtained from CD4+ T cells from PBMCs. The receptors come from a human donor in good health.

J is TRBJ2-7 and V is TRBV29-1; D is unresolved. Trimming cost V 7 bases and J 3 bases, with 16 bases left between them. The CDR3 length is 13 residues. Germline V gene lookup returns CDR1 SQVTM and CDR2 ANQGSEA. The CDR3 DNA is TGCAGCGCATACGGCGGCGGAGACTACGAGCAGTACTTC. Protein product: CSAYGGGDYEQYF.

V is TRBV9 and J is TRBJ2-3, with a weak D call TRBD2 (6 bases). V lost 0 bases, J lost 1 base, and 9 bases lay in between. This CDR3 is 15 amino acids long. CDR1 SGDLS and CDR2 YYNGEE come from the germline V gene. DNA of the CDR3: TGTGCCAGCAGCGTAGGGGGAGGACGCACAGATACGCAGTATTTT. Protein: CASSVGGGRTDTQYF.

V and J are TRBV30 and TRBJ2-7; the match to TRBD1 covers 7 bases. This CDR3 contains 14 residues. The V gene's germline CDR1 is GTSNPN and CDR2 SVGIG (reference sequence). The J segment lost 4 bases and the V segment lost 3 bases, leaving 9 bases of the junction unmatched. For the CDR3, the DNA is TGTGCCTGGAGCGAAGACAGGGTTGGGTACGAGCAGTACTTC. It yields the protein CAWSEDRVGYEQYF.

The CDR3 loop is CASSVGVGLNTEAFF. Here the CDR3 DNA reads TGTGCCAGCAGCGTAGGTGTGGGCTTAAACACTGAAGCTTTCTTT. The chain couples TRBV9 to TRBJ1-1; D not resolved. The ends were cut back, 0 bases at V and 2 bases at J, with 11 bases in the middle. Germline CDR1 and CDR2: SGDLS and YYNGEE. The CDR3 extends over 15 amino acids.

The rearrangement links TRBV5-1 to TRBJ1-5; D is unresolved. V was pared by 3 bases and J by 7 bases, with 14 bases between. CDR1 is SGHRS, CDR2 YFSETQ, per germline. The CDR3 covers 14 residues. As DNA, the CDR3 is TGCGCCAGCAGCTCGGAGGGCGATGGGCAGCCCCAGCATTTT. It is translated as CASSSEGDGQPQHF.

The chain combines TRBV2 with TRBJ2-3; D might be TRBD1 (6 bases). This CDR3 comprises 14 residues. The germline gives CDR1 SNHLY, CDR2 FYNNEI. The V and J ends lost 7 bases and 0 bases respectively, with 11 bases between them. The CDR3 nucleotides are TGTGCCAGCACCAGGACAGCTAGCACAGATACGCAGTATTTT. Its protein product is CASTRTASTDTQYF.

The chain has TRBV27 and TRBJ1-1, with a possible D match to TRBD1 (6 bases). The CDR3 sequence is 13 residues long. V lost 5 bases to trimming and J lost 3 bases, with 10 bases between them. From germline, CDR1 is MNHEY and CDR2 SMNVEV (reference sequence). The CDR3 loop is CASSVQGYTEAFF. The DNA for the CDR3 is TGTGCCAGCAGTGTACAGGGATACACTGAAGCTTTCTTT.

V is TRBV9 and J is TRBJ2-3; D is unresolved. Germline V lookup: CDR1 SGDLS, CDR2 YYNGEE. This CDR3 contains 14 residues. V was cut by 0 bases and J by 0 bases, with 5 bases left in between. The CDR3 nucleotides read TGTGCCAGCAGCGTAGTCCCGAGCACAGATACGCAGTATTTT. Residues: CASSVVPSTDTQYF.

The V gene is TRBV2, the J gene TRBJ1-2; TRBD1 agrees at 7 bases. This CDR3 region has 11 residues. Germline CDR1 and CDR2: SNHLY and FYNNEI. J lost 8 bases, V lost 6 bases, and 3 bases had no gene match. The CDR3 sequence is CASRTGNGYTF. The CDR3 DNA reads as TGTGCCAGCAGGACAGGGAACGGCTACACCTTC.

The chain joins TRBV6-2 or TRBV6-3 to TRBJ2-1; D may match TRBD1 or TRBD2 (5 bases each). Germline V CDR1 and CDR2: MNHEY, SVGEGT. The V gene lost 9 bases and the J gene lost 2 bases, with 14 bases spanning the gap. CDR3 length equals 14 residues. DNA of the CDR3: TGTGCCAGTTCACGGGACGGAGCCTACAATGAGCAGTTCTTC. This translates into CASSRDGAYNEQFF.

The chain uses TRBV20-1 and TRBJ2-7; 12 bases agree with TRBD2. The germline V gene has CDR1 DFQATT and CDR2 SNEGSKA (reference sequence). CDR3 length equals 18 residues. V gave up 0 bases and J gave up 2 bases; unmatched junction bases: 11. The CDR3 loop reads CSARDLQGTSGRPYEQYF. For the CDR3, the DNA is TGCAGTGCTAGAGATCTCCAGGGGACTAGCGGGCGTCCCTACGAGCAGTACTTC.

This clonotype was seen a single time. This chain uses TRBV12-3 or TRBV12-4 with TRBJ2-7; 10 nucleotides match TRBD2. J gave up 5 bases and V 5 bases, and 12 bases lay outside the gene matches. CDR3 length: 16 residues. The DNA for the CDR3 is TGTGCCAGCAGTCCCCGGGGGACTAGCGTACGACACGAGCAGTACTTC. Encoded protein: CASSPRGTSVRHEQYF.

This chain links TRBV4-2 with TRBJ2-1; D is perhaps TRBD1 (6 bases). V lost 4 bases and J lost 2, with 15 bases in between. CDR3 length: 16 residues. Per the germline V gene, CDR1 is LGHNA and CDR2 is YNFKEQ. In nucleotides, the CDR3 is TGTGCCAGCAGCCGAAGCTCAGGGGTGGCCTACAATGAGCAGTTCTTC. This sequence encodes CASSRSSGVAYNEQFF.

The chain recombines TRBV5-1 with TRBJ2-3, with D unclear. The CDR3 is 15 amino acids. Trimming shortened V by 4 bases and J by 3 bases, and 15 bases separated the two germline ends. CDR1 is SGHRS and CDR2 is YFSETQ in the germline V gene. In nucleotides, the CDR3 is TGCGCCAGCAGCAGGTCCGGTTGGATGACAGATACGCAGTATTTT. As protein: CASSRSGWMTDTQYF.

This chain uses TRBV9 with TRBJ2-5; TRBD1 matches 7 bases. The CDR3 is 16 residues long. J lost 1 base, V lost 0 bases, and 6 bases had no gene match. The germline CDR1 and CDR2 sequences are SGDLS and YYNGEE. The CDR3 DNA is TGTGCCAGCAGCGTAGCCCAACAGGGGTCCCAAGAGACCCAGTACTTC. Translating gives CASSVAQQGSQETQYF.

The chain carries TRBV5-4 and TRBJ1-2; possibly TRBD1 for D (6 bases). This CDR3 has 13 amino acids. Per germline, CDR1 SGHNT and CDR2 YYREEE (reference sequence). V was pared by 7 bases and J by 8 bases, with 18 bases between. CDR3 sequence: CASDRIGASGYTF. CDR3 DNA: TGTGCCAGCGACAGGATAGGGGCTTCCGGCTACACCTTC.

V is TRBV7-3 and J is TRBJ2-3; D ambiguous. V was shortened by 5 bases and J by 8 bases, with 14 bases between the two germline ends. This CDR3 has 13 residues. Germline CDR1 is SGHTA and CDR2 is FQGTGA. DNA for the CDR3: TGTGCCAGCAGCCACCCGGACCGTGGTACGCAGTATTTT. It is translated as CASSHPDRGTQYF.

The chain couples TRBV29-1 to TRBJ2-7, with 8 bases aligning to TRBD1. This CDR3 is built from 14 residues. Germline CDR1 reads SQVTM; CDR2 reads ANQGSEA. Unmatched junction bases numbered 8, after V lost 4 bases and J lost 3 bases. CDR3 in amino acids: CSVVIGTGSYEQYF. DNA of the CDR3: TGCAGCGTTGTGATAGGGACAGGAAGCTACGAGCAGTACTTC.

The chain has TRBV18 and TRBJ2-5; 7 nucleotides line up with TRBD1. Germline CDR1 KGHSH, CDR2 LQKENI. The CDR3 is made up of 13 amino acids. Trimming removed 3 bases from V and 5 bases from J; junction bases left unmatched: 3. The CDR3 here is CASSPMGQETQYF. The CDR3 DNA reads TGTGCCAGCTCACCGATGGGACAGGAGACCCAGTACTTC. The variable domain in full, completed from reference TRBV18 and TRBJ2-5, reads NAGVMQNPRHLVRRRGQEARLRCSPMKGHSHVYWYRQLPEEGLKFMVYLQKENIIDESGMPKERFSAEFPKEGPSILRIQQVVRGDSAAYFCASSPMGQETQYFGPGTRLLVL.

The chain joins TRBV20-1 to TRBJ2-3; 12 nucleotides align to TRBD2. From germline, CDR1 is DFQATT and CDR2 SNEGSKA (reference sequence). J was trimmed by 4 bases and V by 5 bases; bases with no gene match: 13. This CDR3 is 17 amino acids long. CDR3 sequence reads: CSAGGGPSGRAPDTQYF. The CDR3 DNA is TGCAGTGCTGGAGGGGGCCCTAGCGGGAGGGCCCCAGATACGCAGTATTTT.

J is TRBJ2-1 and V is TRBV20-1, with TRBD1 matching 7 bases. The J segment lost 10 bases and the V segment lost 3 bases, leaving 6 bases of the junction unmatched. There are 12 residues in the CDR3. Germline CDR1 reads DFQATT; CDR2 reads SNEGSKA (reference sequence). The CDR3 DNA is TGCAGTGCTAGCGAGGGGGCCGGGGAGCAGTTCTTC. Protein: CSASEGAGEQFF.

The chain joins TRBV28 to TRBJ2-7; 9 bases map to TRBD1. The CDR3 spans 14 residues. Trimming took 8 bases from V and 2 from J; bases not matched to a gene: 7. The germline V gene has CDR1 MDHEN and CDR2 SYDVKM. CDR3 nucleotides: TGTGCCAGCGCTGGGACAGGGTTTCCCTACGAGCAGTACTTC. Translation: CASAGTGFPYEQYF. The full variable domain, rest sourced from reference TRBV28 and TRBJ2-7, is DVKVTQSSRYLVKRTGEKVFLECVQDMDHENMFWYRQDPGLGLRLIYFSYDVKMKEKGDIPEGYSVSREKKERFSLILESASTNQTSMYLCASAGTGFPYEQYFGPGTRLTVT.

The chain joins TRBV12-3 or TRBV12-4 to TRBJ2-7; no reliable D call. This CDR3 has 14 amino acids. Trimming shortened V by 2 bases and J by 2 bases, and 10 bases separated the two germline ends. In DNA, the CDR3 is TGTGCCAGCAGTTTATTGGCTAGTCCCTACGAGCAGTACTTC. Translation: CASSLLASPYEQYF.

V usage is TRBV29-1 and J usage is TRBJ2-2, with 10 bases identical to TRBD1. Looked up from germline, CDR1 is SQVTM and CDR2 is ANQGSEA. This CDR3 has 15 residues. V was clipped by 4 bases and J by 3 bases; unmatched bases: 5. CDR3 protein: CSVGATGGYTGELFF. The CDR3 region has the DNA TGCAGCGTTGGGGCGACAGGGGGCTACACCGGGGAGCTGTTTTTT.